This T cell receptor (beta chain) was sequenced during a study of cytomegalovirus exposure and HLA in healthy donors. Study findings and constraints: Later, an analysis showed that TCR beta chains associated with HLA were more clonally expanded than others that were equally common. Confirmation in vitro established that three CMV-associated chains were specific for CMV antigens. Roughly 170 TCR beta chains were listed as cytomegalovirus-associated.

The donors, nominally healthy at sampling, likely had unrecorded immune exposures. The CDR3 extends over 20 amino acids. J lost 3 bases, V lost 4 bases, and 21 bases had no gene match. Germline V gives CDR1 LNHDA, CDR2 SQIVND (reference sequence). Comments on this clone: Antigen: not known.

Use of 60 Vbeta and 13 Jbeta primers characterized the PCR. Assay used: immunoSEQ multiplex PCR; TCRdb lists only in-frame clones, some missing. The sample holds under 95,000 clones, around 80% seen once. This receptor was taken from a male donor in good health and CMV-seronegative. The sample was PBMCs. This chain connects TRBV19 to TRBJ1-5; 7 nucleotides line up with TRBD1. CDR3 protein: CASSTLSTGWGWKNNQPQHF. The DNA of the CDR3 is TGTGCCAGTAGTACGCTTTCGACAGGGTGGGGGTGGAAAAACAATCAGCCCCAGCATTTT.